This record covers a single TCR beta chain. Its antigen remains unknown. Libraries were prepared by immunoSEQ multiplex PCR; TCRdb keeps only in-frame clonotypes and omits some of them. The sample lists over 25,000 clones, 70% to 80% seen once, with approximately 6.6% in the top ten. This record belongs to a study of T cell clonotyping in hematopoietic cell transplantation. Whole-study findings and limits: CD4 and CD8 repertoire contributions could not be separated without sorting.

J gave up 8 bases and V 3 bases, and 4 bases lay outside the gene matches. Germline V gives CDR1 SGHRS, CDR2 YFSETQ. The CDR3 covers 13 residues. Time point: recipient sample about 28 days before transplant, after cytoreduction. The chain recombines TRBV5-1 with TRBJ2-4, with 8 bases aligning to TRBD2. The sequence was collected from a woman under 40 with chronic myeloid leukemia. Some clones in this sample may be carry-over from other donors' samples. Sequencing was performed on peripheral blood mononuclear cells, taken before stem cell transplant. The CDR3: CASSSRGGDIQYF. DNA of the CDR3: TGCGCCAGCAGCTCCCGGGGGGGAGACATTCAGTACTTC.